Here is one TCR beta chain with its context. What it binds is not known. Using immunoSEQ multiplex PCR, the repertoire was profiled, and TCRdb retains in-frame clones only, with some absent. The sample includes 25,000 to 35,000 clones, 84% seen only once; the top ten take about 18%. The sample originates from a study of OX40 agonist ivuxolimab in advanced cancers. Turning to the study itself: Males comprised around 80% of the group, whose mean age was 60 years (range 23 to 79). Overall study findings and caveats: Several nonresponders also turned out to have low normalized T-cell clonal expansion.

J lost 4 bases, V lost 2 bases, and 5 bases had no gene match. The V gene's germline CDR1 is MNHNY and CDR2 SVGAGI (reference sequence). CDR3 length equals 14 residues. The chain couples TRBV6-6 to TRBJ2-7; 7 nucleotides line up with TRBD1. This specimen consisted of CD4+ or CD8+ T cells sorted from blood, obtained in a trial of the OX40 agonist ivuxolimab. The clonotype comes from an adult with an advanced solid tumor such as melanoma, head and neck, liver or kidney cancer. The CDR3 nucleotides are TGTGCCAGCAGTTACACTGGACAGGAATACGAGCAGTACTTC. It is translated as CASSYTGQEYEQYF.